This is a list of T cell receptor beta chains from one sample in a study of cytomegalovirus exposure and HLA in healthy donors. The data were produced by immunoSEQ multiplex PCR, yet TCRdb's version contains in-frame clones alone and is incomplete. The sample has about 220,000 clones; about 80% are singletons. The sample consisted of PBMCs. The receptors were gathered from a woman aged 40 to 50 in good health and CMV-seropositive. CDR3s leave out the opening cysteine and the closing phenylalanine or tryptophan. D genes are given only for firm matches. Not every row has a clone size; where given, it reads once, few, many or a size class.

>TRBJ2-1|.|.|TRBV10-3
AISGSGSSYNEQF
>.|.|.|TRBV2
AVDYRALDPYEQY
>TRBJ2-1|few|TRBD2|TRBV18
ASSPRTSYNEQF
>TRBJ1-2|.|.|TRBV7-9
ASSLAPGASYGYT
>TRBJ1-2|once|.|TRBV6-1
ASSEGTGTPTNYGYT
>TRBJ2-7|.|TRBD1|TRBV4-2
ASSQEGTGPYEQY
>TRBJ2-2|.|TRBD2|TRBV2
ASRTYYRGGWSTGELF
>TRBJ1-2|.|.|TRBV7-2
ASSPGIWDYGYT
>TRBJ2-1|.|TRBD1|TRBV5-5
ASGPRDSHNEQF
>TRBJ1-4|.|.|TRBV7-2
ASSLGLGLKGEKLF
>TRBJ1-2|.|.|TRBV9
ASSRRAYGYT
>TRBJ1-3|.|.|TRBV30
AWNRDMTDTIY
>TRBJ1-6|.|TRBD1|TRBV5-4
ASSSRTGGNNSPLH
>TRBJ1-2|few|.|TRBV10-3
AISESRGPSANYGYT
>TRBJ2-3|.|TRBD2|TRBV5-6
ASSLGLALQY
>TRBJ1-3|.|.|TRBV7-6
ASSLAPRGNTIY
>TRBJ1-1|.|.|TRBV2
ARTTAVRTEAF
>TRBJ2-3|.|TRBD1|TRBV5-5
ASSLAGTGPGDTQY
>TRBJ1-5|.|.|TRBV19
ASSIYRDNRQPQH
>TRBJ2-5|.|TRBD2|TRBV5-1
ASSLTSGNLREQY
>TRBJ1-1|once|.|TRBV27
ASSLRQNTEAF
>TRBJ2-7|.|.|TRBV7-2
ASSSDSDERYEQY
>TRBJ1-1|.|.|TRBV30
AWSFGVEAF
>TRBJ1-2|.|.|TRBV21-1
ASSKGGIWVYGYT
>TRBJ1-1|.|TRBD1|TRBV29-1
SVRTGGTAEAF
>TRBJ1-5|once|TRBD1|TRBV7-9
SSSSDRGAFGNQPQH
>TRBJ1-1|few|.|TRBV15
ATSREIGAEAF
>TRBJ2-7|.|TRBD1|TRBV9
ASSAGQTYEQY
>TRBJ2-7|once|.|TRBV27
AGSGGAYEQY
>TRBJ2-2|.|.|TRBV13
ASSKTWGRNTGELF
>TRBJ2-1|few|.|TRBV19
ASTSRGLDEQF
>TRBJ2-2|.|TRBD1|TRBV5-4
ASSLPGTGDTGELF
>TRBJ2-7|.|TRBD2|TRBV19
ASSIRTSGGEQY
>TRBJ2-7|.|TRBD1|TRBV5-4
ASSLHPGQDSYEQY
>TRBJ1-1|.|.|TRBV10-3
APPQGIEAF
>TRBJ1-1|once|.|TRBV30
AWRGLRAGTEAF
>TRBJ1-2|few|.|TRBV7-9
SSSASPGGYT
>TRBJ1-2|.|.|TRBV7-9
ASSSAGGAIGGYT
>TRBJ2-2|.|TRBD1|TRBV5-1
ASSLRGQTMRTGELF
>TRBJ1-5|.|TRBD1|TRBV6-1
ASSEVGTGYNQPQH
>TRBJ2-2|.|.|TRBV6-5
ASSYQGLDLTGELF
>TRBJ1-1|.|.|TRBV7-9
ASSLDRDTEAF
>TRBJ2-5|once|.|TRBV27
ASSQRVGETQY
>TRBJ2-7|.|.|TRBV9
ASSPRGSDREQY
>TRBJ2-3|.|TRBD2|TRBV12-5
ASGLVEGLAGVTDTQY